This T cell receptor beta chain came from a study of T cells after posttransplantation cyclophosphamide. Germline CDR1 is MNHNS and CDR2 is SASEGT. The CDR3 is 15 residues long. The junction had 12 bases not matched to a gene; V was cut back by 8 bases and J by 7 bases. Peripheral blood was collected from the related graft donor on the marrow donation day. This clone was counted only a few times. The antigen remains unidentified. TCRdb's table, derived via immunoSEQ multiplex PCR, lists solely in-frame clones and lacks some. The top ten hold around 3.1% of the sample, which has 45,000 to 60,000 clones, 85% to 95% seen once. Study-wide results and limits: Donor-recipient repertoire similarity was low at 1-2 months, rising over year one. Recipient CMV seropositivity and CMV reactivation strongly tracked TRB clonality.

V is TRBV6-1 and J is TRBJ1-3; 9 bases are a match to TRBD1. The source of this sequence is a woman between 50 and 59 years old in good health and a related stem cell transplant donor. Sequencing input: PBMCs. CDR3: CASLGGTGIFNTIYF. CDR3 sequence (DNA): TGTGCCAGCCTTGGTGGGACAGGGATTTTCAACACCATATATTTT.